A single sample gave rise to the 4 T cell receptor beta chains below, sequenced in a study of cytomegalovirus exposure and HLA in healthy donors. The repertoire was sequenced with immunoSEQ multiplex PCR; TCRdb's copy has only in-frame clones and lacks some. The sample consists of over 200,000 clones, over 80% of them appearing once. The material sequenced was PBMCs. These receptors all stem from a woman in her twenties or thirties in good health and CMV-seropositive.

The chain carries TRBV2 and TRBJ2-1; D remains unclear. V shed 7 bases and J shed 7 bases, with 5 bases lying between them. This CDR3 spans 10 amino acids. Germline V lookup: CDR1 SNHLY, CDR2 FYNNEI. CDR3 nucleotide sequence: TGTGCCAGCACTCGGAATGAGCAGTTCTTC. This gives the protein CASTRNEQFF.

V usage is TRBV27 and J usage is TRBJ2-2, with 10 bases fitting TRBD2. Per germline, CDR1 MNHEY and CDR2 SMNVEV (reference sequence). The trim removed 6 bases at V and 2 bases at J, leaving 6 bases unmatched. The CDR3 has 16 amino acids. The DNA of the CDR3 is TGTGCCAGCAGCTACAGGACTAGCGGCAACACCGGGGAGCTGTTTTTT. Protein product: CASSYRTSGNTGELFF.

The V call is TRBV27, the J call TRBJ1-5; perhaps TRBD1 as D (6 bases). Germline V gives CDR1 MNHEY, CDR2 SMNVEV (reference sequence). The CDR3 extends over 14 amino acids. The V end was cut by 3 bases, the J end by 6 bases, with 12 bases between. The DNA of the CDR3 is TGTGCCAGCAGTTTTCAGGGGATGGGTCAGCCCCAGCATTTT. Translated: CASSFQGMGQPQHF.

J is TRBJ1-2 and V is TRBV7-9, with 10 bases lining up with TRBD1. CDR1 is SEHNR and CDR2 is FQNEAQ in the germline V gene (reference sequence). V lost 4 bases to trimming and J lost 3 bases; unmatched junction nucleotides: 8. CDR3 size: 16 residues. In nucleotides, the CDR3 is TGTGCCAGCAGCTCCTCCGGGACAGGGGCCTACTATGGCTACACCTTC. It translates to CASSSSGTGAYYGYTF.